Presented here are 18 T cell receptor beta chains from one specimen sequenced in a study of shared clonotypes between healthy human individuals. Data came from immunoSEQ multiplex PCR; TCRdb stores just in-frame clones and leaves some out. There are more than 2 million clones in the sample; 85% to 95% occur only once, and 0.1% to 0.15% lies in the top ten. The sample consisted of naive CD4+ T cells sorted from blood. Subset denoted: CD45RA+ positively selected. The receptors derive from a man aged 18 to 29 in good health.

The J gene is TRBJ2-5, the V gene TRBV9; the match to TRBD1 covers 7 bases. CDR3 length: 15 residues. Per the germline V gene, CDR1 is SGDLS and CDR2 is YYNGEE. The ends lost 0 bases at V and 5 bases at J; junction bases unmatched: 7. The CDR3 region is CASSVVGQKGETQYF. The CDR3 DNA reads TGTGCCAGCAGCGTAGTGGGACAGAAAGGGGAGACCCAGTACTTC.

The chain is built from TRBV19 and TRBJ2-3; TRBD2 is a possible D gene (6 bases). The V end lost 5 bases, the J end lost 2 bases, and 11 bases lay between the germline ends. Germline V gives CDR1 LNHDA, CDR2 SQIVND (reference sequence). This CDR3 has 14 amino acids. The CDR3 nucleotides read TGTGCCAGTAGTGGGGGACTTCACACAGATACGCAGTATTTT. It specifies CASSGGLHTDTQYF.

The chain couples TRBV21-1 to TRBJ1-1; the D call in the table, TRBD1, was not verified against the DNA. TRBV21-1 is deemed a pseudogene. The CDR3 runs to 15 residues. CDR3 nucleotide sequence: TGTGCCAGCAGCAAATTTAGTCCTACAGGCGGAGAAGCTTTCTTT. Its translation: CASSKFSPTGGEAFF.

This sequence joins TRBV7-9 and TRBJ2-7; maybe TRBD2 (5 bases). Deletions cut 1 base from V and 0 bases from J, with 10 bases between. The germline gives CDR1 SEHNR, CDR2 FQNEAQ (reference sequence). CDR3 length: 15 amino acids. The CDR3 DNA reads TGTGCCAGCAGCTTAGAGGCGGGCGCCTCCTACGAGCAGTACTTC. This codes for CASSLEAGASYEQYF.

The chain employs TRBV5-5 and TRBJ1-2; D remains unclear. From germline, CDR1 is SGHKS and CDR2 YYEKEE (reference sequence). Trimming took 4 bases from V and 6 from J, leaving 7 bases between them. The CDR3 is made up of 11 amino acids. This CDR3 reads CASSPSHGYTF. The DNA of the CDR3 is TGTGCCAGCAGCCCGAGTCATGGCTACACCTTC.

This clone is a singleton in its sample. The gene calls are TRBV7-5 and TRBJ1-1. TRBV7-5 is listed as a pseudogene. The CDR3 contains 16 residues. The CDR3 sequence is CARSRRPGGGHTEAFF. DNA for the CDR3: TGTGCCAGAAGTCGACGTCCCGGCGGTGGGCACACTGAAGCTTTCTTT.

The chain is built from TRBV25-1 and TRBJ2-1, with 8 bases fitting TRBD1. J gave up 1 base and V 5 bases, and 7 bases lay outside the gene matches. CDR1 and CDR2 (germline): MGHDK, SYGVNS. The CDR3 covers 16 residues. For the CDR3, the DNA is TGTGCCAGCAGTCGAACAGGGGGTTGGTCCTACAATGAGCAGTTCTTC. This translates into CASSRTGGWSYNEQFF.

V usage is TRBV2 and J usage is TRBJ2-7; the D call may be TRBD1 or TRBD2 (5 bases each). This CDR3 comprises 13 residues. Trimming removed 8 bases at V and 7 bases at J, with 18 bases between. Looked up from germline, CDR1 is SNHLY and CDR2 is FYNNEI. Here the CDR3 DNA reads TGTGCCAGCTACCGGGGCGGCCGGAGGGAGCAGTACTTC. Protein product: CASYRGGRREQYF.

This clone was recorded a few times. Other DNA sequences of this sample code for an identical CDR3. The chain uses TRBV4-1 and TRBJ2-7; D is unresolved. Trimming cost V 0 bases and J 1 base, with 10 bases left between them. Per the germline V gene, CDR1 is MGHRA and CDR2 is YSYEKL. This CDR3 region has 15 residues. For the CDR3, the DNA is TGCGCCAGCAGCCAAGATCAGGTCGGATCCTACGAGCAGTACTTC. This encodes CASSQDQVGSYEQYF.

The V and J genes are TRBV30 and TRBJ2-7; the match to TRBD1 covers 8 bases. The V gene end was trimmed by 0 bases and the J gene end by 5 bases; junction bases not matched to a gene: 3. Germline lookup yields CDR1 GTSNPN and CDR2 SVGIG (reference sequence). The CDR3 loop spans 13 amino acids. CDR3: CAWSVWTGHEQYF. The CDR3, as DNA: TGTGCCTGGAGTGTATGGACAGGGCACGAGCAGTACTTC. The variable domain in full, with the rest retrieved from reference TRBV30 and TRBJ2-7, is SQTIHQWPATLVQPVGSPLSLECTVEGTSNPNLYWYRQAAGRGLQLLFYSVGIGQISSEVPQNLSASRPQDRQFILSSKKLLLSDSGFYLCAWSVWTGHEQYFGPGTRLTVT.

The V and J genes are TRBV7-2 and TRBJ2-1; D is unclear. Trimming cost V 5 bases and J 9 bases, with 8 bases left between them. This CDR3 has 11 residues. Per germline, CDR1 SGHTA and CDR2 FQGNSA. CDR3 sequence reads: CASSLVTEQFF. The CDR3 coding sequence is TGTGCCAGCAGCCTTGTCACTGAGCAGTTCTTC.

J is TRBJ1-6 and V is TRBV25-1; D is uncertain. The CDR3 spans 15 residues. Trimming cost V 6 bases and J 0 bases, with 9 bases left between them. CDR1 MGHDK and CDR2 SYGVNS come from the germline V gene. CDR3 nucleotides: TGTGCCAGCAGCCCCCCCGGCTCCTATAATTCACCCCTCCACTTT. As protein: CASSPPGSYNSPLHF.

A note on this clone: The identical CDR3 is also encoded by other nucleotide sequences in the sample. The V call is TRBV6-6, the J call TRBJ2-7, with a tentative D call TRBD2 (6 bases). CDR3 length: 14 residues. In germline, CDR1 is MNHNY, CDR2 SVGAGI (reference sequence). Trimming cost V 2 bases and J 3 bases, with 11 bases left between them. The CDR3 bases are TGTGCCAGCAGTTACCTCCAGGGAGGCTACGAGCAGTACTTC. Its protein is CASSYLQGGYEQYF.

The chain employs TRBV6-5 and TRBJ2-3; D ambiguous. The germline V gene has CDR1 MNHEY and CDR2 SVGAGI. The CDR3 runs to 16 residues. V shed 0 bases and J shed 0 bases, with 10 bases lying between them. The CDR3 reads CASSYSITASTDTQYF. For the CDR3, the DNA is TGTGCCAGCAGTTACTCGATTACAGCTAGCACAGATACGCAGTATTTT.

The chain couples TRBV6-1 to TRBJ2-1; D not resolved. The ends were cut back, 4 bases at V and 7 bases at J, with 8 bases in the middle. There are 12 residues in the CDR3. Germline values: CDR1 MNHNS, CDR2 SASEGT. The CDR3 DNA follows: TGTGCCAGCAGTGTTCTCGGTAATGAGCAGTTCTTC. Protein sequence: CASSVLGNEQFF.

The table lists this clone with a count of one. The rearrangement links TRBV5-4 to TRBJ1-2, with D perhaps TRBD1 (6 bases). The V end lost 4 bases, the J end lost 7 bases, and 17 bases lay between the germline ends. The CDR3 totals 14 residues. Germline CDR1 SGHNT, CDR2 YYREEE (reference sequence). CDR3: CASSPPELTGGYTF. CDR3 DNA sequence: TGTGCCAGCAGCCCACCCGAGCTGACAGGTGGCTACACCTTC.

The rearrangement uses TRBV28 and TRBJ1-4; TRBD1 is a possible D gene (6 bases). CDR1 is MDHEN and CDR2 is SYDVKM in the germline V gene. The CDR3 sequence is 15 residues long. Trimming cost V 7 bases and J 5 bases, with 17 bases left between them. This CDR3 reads CASTPGGEWNEKLFF. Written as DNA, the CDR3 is TGTGCCAGCACCCCGGGGGGCGAATGGAATGAAAAACTGTTTTTT.

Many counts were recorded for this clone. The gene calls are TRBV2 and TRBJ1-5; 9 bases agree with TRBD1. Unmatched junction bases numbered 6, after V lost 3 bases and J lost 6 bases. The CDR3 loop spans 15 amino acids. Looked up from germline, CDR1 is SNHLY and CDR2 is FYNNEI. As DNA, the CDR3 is TGTGCCAGCAGTGACGTGACAGGGGGTATTCAGCCCCAGCATTTT. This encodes CASSDVTGGIQPQHF.